The rows below give T cell receptor beta chains drawn from one sample of a study of T cell responses to AZD1222 COVID-19 vaccine. Assay used: immunoSEQ multiplex PCR; TCRdb lists only in-frame clones, some missing. The sample carries some 71,000 clones, 80% to 90% recorded once. Sequencing was performed on peripheral blood, taken 28 days after the second AZD1222 dose. The receptors here all came from an adult who received the AZD1222 COVID-19 vaccine. CDR3s leave out the opening cysteine and the closing phenylalanine or tryptophan.

v_call	cdr3_aa
TRBV9	ASSVGVAGNEQF
TRBV12-3/TRBV12-4	ASSLGGNEQY
TRBV15	ATSRDPWAETQY
TRBV10-3	AIKSWGPDQPQH
TRBV29-1	SVEDPDNPYGYT
TRBV2	ASSGERNKPPSTDTQY
TRBV7-7	ASSLRREDYNEQF
TRBV30	AWSEQPLYEQY
TRBV29-1	SVQQGSTNEKLF
TRBV24-1	ATSDLKRSSYNEQF
TRBV10-3	AISEGSARETQY
TRBV11-3	ASSDRTAVSGTDTQY
TRBV27	ASRRQGARSEKLF
TRBV5-1	ASSLASGNTGELF
TRBV7-2	ASSLEENTEAF
TRBV28	ASSLMSPNNEQF
TRBV5-1	ASSPRQGFDYEQY
TRBV5-4	ASSPGTGGLSYNEQF
TRBV6-2/TRBV6-3	ASSYSSDREQF
TRBV27	ASSPEFVLGLGDQPQH
TRBV27	ASSKTGGAGQPQH
TRBV5-1	ASSLGGEVNYGYT
TRBV7-6	ASRPREAEEY
TRBV5-4	ASSTTGFGANVLT
TRBV29-1	SVDRQAEMNTEAF
TRBV6-5	ASSYSRRSGEQY
TRBV27	ASRPWTEETQY
TRBV6-4	ASSDSGGYGYT
TRBV25-1	ASSERVGRTGELF
TRBV18	ASSPGQGADTYEQY
TRBV19	ASSAGLLPPEQF
TRBV6-1	ASSEQTGEGYT
TRBV3-1/TRBV3-2	ASSQDWAGNSPLH
TRBV12-3/TRBV12-4	ASSPTGTYGYT
TRBV30	AWSRGLAGEDEQY
TRBV11-3	ASSLGAGTHQPQH
TRBV28	ATWGGLGYEQY
TRBV19	ATFSAGERNEQF
TRBV12-3/TRBV12-4	ASSFARAETQY
TRBV5-6	ASSPRTVRTDTQY
TRBV4-3	ASSQRPAGDGNIQY
TRBV12-3/TRBV12-4	ASSQGQNTEAF
TRBV7-3	ASSYGSGTGELF
TRBV7-8	ASSVTEGETEAF